This is a list of T cell receptor beta chains from one sample in a study of regulatory T cells in long-lasting Graves disease. TCRdb reprocessed the multiplex PCR reads via MiXCR and lists one record per CDR3 protein. The sample yields about 470,000 distinct CDR3 sequences, 15% to 20% seen once. These sequences were also reported in another study, on T cells in Graves' hyperthyroidism and ophthalmopathy.

The input for sequencing was peripheral blood mononuclear cells (PBMCs), taken at new diagnosis, from a patient treated with antithyroid drugs. These receptors all stem from a man aged 40-49 years with Graves disease. Each CDR3 is given with its conserved first and last residue. A D gene is named only where the DNA matches it firmly. Some rows mark clone size as missing; the rest say once, few, many or name a class of expanded clone.

V gene	J gene	D gene	clone size	CDR3 length	CDR3 DNA	CDR3 protein
TRBV20-1	TRBJ2-1	NA	many	15	TGCAGTGCTATGACAGTAGGACGAGCCTACAATGAGCAGTTCTTC	CSAMTVGRAYNEQFF
TRBV28	TRBJ2-5	NA	many	15	TGTGCCAGCAGTGCTCATCAAGAGGGCCAAGAGACCCAGTACTTC	CASSAHQEGQETQYF
TRBV24-1	TRBJ2-2	TRBD2	many	14	TGTGCCACCGCCGCGGGAGCGAACACCGGGGAGCTGTTTTTT	CATAAGANTGELFF
TRBV28	TRBJ2-1	NA	many	15	TGTGCCAGCAGCTTAGGCGGGCCCTCCTACAATGAGCAGTTCTTC	CASSLGGPSYNEQFF
TRBV30	TRBJ1-1	NA	many	14	TGTGCCTGGAGTGGCCCAGTCCTGGGGACTGAAGCTTTCTTT	CAWSGPVLGTEAFF
TRBV6-1	TRBJ2-3	TRBD1	NA	18	TGTGCCAGCAGTCGAAGAACCGGGACAGGGGGCGCGACAGATACGCAGTATTTT	CASSRRTGTGGATDTQYF
TRBV20-1	TRBJ1-4	TRBD1	many	15	TGCAGTGCTAGAGATACGAGACAGGGAAATGAAAAACTGTTTTTT	CSARDTRQGNEKLFF
TRBV20-1	TRBJ1-1	TRBD1	NA	15	TGCAGTGCTAGAGAGAGGGACAGGGGCCACACTGAAGCTTTCTTT	CSARERDRGHTEAFF
TRBV19	TRBJ2-7	TRBD2	NA	12	TGTGCCAGTAGCGACCCGTGGGGGGGGCAGTACTTC	CASSDPWGGQYF
TRBV29-1	TRBJ2-7	NA	few	13	TGCAGCGCCCAGGGTTTGCTCTCCTACGAGCAGTACTTC	CSAQGLLSYEQYF
TRBV7-6	TRBJ2-7	NA	few	15	TGTGCCAGCAGCTTAGACCCAGGGTCCTCCTACGAGCAGTACTTC	CASSLDPGSSYEQYF
TRBV11-2	TRBJ1-5	NA	NA	16	TGTGCCAGCAGCTTCAGCGGACAGTCCAGCAATCAGCCCCAGCATTTT	CASSFSGQSSNQPQHF
TRBV28	TRBJ2-3	NA	few	16	TGTGCCAGCAGTCCAACAGGTTGGGGGTTATTGGATACGCAGTATTTT	CASSPTGWGLLDTQYF
TRBV5-1	TRBJ1-4	NA	many	15	TGCGCCAGCAGCGTGGAGGGCACAACTAATGAAAAACTGTTTTTT	CASSVEGTTNEKLFF
TRBV6-2/TRBV6-3	TRBJ2-1	TRBD2	NA	16	TGTGCCAGCAGTGCCCTTAGCGGGACCTCCTACAATGAGCAGTTCTTC	CASSALSGTSYNEQFF
TRBV2	TRBJ2-7	TRBD2	NA	16	TGTGCCAGCATGCGGACTAGCGGCAGGGGTGGGTACGAGCAGTACTTC	CASMRTSGRGGYEQYF
TRBV19	TRBJ2-1	TRBD1	few	13	TGTGCCAGCGGGACAGCCGTGTACAATGAGCAGTTCTTC	CASGTAVYNEQFF
TRBV24-1	TRBJ2-2	TRBD2	NA	13	TGTGCCACCATGGCGGGAGAGGCCGGGGAGCTGTTTTTT	CATMAGEAGELFF
TRBV18	TRBJ2-2	NA	few	14	TGTGCCAGCTCTGAGTGGGGAGACACCGGGGAGCTGGTTTTT	CASSEWGDTGELVF
TRBV11-3	TRBJ1-5	NA	many	15	TGTGCCAGCAGCTTAACAGGTAGAAAAGGTGAGCCCCAGCATTTT	CASSLTGRKGEPQHF
TRBV6-2/TRBV6-3	TRBJ1-1	NA	many	13	TGTGCCAGCAGTTACCATCAGAACACTGAAGCTTTCTTT	CASSYHQNTEAFF
TRBV27	TRBJ1-4	NA	many	16	TGTGCCAGCAAGGGGGGGTCCCGACCAACTAATGAAAAACTGTTTTTT	CASKGGSRPTNEKLFF
TRBV10-3	TRBJ2-1	TRBD2	many	13	TGTGCCATCAGTGAGCGGGAGGGCAATGAGCAGTTCTTC	CAISEREGNEQFF